A single T cell receptor (beta chain) is shown here with its context. Original handling: Estimation of nucleated cell counts was performed using reference gene primer amplification. The data were produced by immunoSEQ multiplex PCR, yet TCRdb's version contains in-frame clones alone and is incomplete. The V and J calls and clone size are taken from that table; D and trimming were inferred from the DNA. The table has some 220,000 clones, around 90% seen once. Seattle patients were enrolled while actively infected and followed longitudinally. The data belong to a study of blood T cell repertoires in COVID-19. Study background: Sites in the United States, Italy and Spain provided acute and convalescent COVID-19 samples. PBMCs, B-cell-depleted T cells, or T cells were the source of the cDNA or gDNA that made up the material.

The CDR3 is 15 residues long. V shed 4 bases, J shed 6 bases, and the junction held 11 bases outside the gene matches. CDR1 and CDR2 (germline): KGHDR, SFDVKD. Material: peripheral blood. The receptor comes from a man younger than 45 with COVID-19, enrolled during active disease. This rearrangement joins TRBV24-1 to TRBJ2-7, with 7 bases aligning to TRBD1. The CDR3 sequence is CATSEPGQEEPEQYF. Written as DNA, the CDR3 is TGTGCCACCAGTGAACCTGGACAGGAAGAACCCGAGCAGTACTTC.